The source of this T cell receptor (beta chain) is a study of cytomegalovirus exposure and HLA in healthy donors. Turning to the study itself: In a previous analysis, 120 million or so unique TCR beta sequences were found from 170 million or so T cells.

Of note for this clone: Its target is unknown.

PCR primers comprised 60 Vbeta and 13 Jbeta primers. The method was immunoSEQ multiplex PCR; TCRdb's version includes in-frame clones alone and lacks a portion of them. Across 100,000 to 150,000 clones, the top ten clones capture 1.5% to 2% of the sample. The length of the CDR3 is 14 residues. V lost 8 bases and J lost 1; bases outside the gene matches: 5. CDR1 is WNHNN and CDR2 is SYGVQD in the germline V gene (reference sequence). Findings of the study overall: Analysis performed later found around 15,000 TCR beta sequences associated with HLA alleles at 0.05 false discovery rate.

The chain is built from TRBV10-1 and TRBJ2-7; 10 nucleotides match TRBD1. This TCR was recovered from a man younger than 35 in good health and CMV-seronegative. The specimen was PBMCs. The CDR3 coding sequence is TGCGCCAGCGCGACAGGGGGCGGGTCCTACGAGCAGTACTTC. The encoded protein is CASATGGGSYEQYF.